The 10 T cell receptor beta chains below were found in one sample sequenced in a study of CD4+ T cells in melanoma. Assay used: immunoSEQ multiplex PCR; TCRdb lists only in-frame clones, some missing. This table holds about 10,000 clones, 64% found once. Sample: cells from a culture (not recorded whether cultured in vitro). These receptors all come from a human donor with melanoma.

V and J are TRBV9 and TRBJ2-1, with a tentative D call TRBD2 (7 bases). This CDR3 comprises 15 residues. Germline CDR1 reads SGDLS; CDR2 reads YYNGEE. V lost 0 bases and J 3 bases, leaving 10 bases between the germline ends. The CDR3: CASSVEGDYYNEQFF. Written as DNA, the CDR3 is TGTGCCAGCAGCGTAGAGGGGGACTACTACAATGAGCAGTTCTTC.

V and J are TRBV11-3 and TRBJ2-1, with 13 bases lining up with TRBD2. The ends lost 0 bases at V and 8 bases at J; junction bases unmatched: 4. CDR3 length equals 16 residues. Germline V gene data show CDR1 as SGHNT and CDR2 as YENEEA. CDR3 sequence reads: CASSLDKTSGGYEQFF. CDR3 coding DNA: TGTGCCAGCAGCTTAGACAAGACTAGCGGGGGGTATGAGCAGTTCTTC.

CDR3 sequence (DNA): TGTGCCAGCAGCTTGGATCCGGGACCGGCTGGCTACACCTTC. Its protein is CASSLDPGPAGYTF. The J gene is TRBJ1-2, the V gene TRBV7-3, with a weak D call TRBD1 (5 bases). V lost 3 bases to trimming and J lost 7 bases, with 15 bases between them. Germline lookup yields CDR1 SGHTA and CDR2 FQGTGA. The CDR3 is 14 residues long. The full variable domain, completed using reference TRBV7-3 and TRBJ1-2, is GAGVSQTPSNKVTEKGKYVELRCDPISGHTALYWYRQSLGQGPEFLIYFQGTGAADDSGLPNDRFFAVRPEGSVSTLKIQRTERGDSAVYLCASSLDPGPAGYTFGSGTRLTVV.

The chain employs TRBV27 and TRBJ1-4, with TRBD1 matching 7 bases. Looked up from germline, CDR1 is MNHEY and CDR2 is SMNVEV (reference sequence). V was pared by 3 bases and J by 2 bases, with 3 bases of the junction left unmatched. The CDR3 is 15 amino acids. In nucleotides, the CDR3 is TGTGCCAGCAGTTTTCCGACAGGGACTAATGAAAAACTGTTTTTT. Amino acids: CASSFPTGTNEKLFF.

This clone has more than one count but fewer than ten. For the CDR3, the DNA is TGCGCCAGCAGCTTCTCAGGTCCCGATGGCTACACCTTC. Translated, it gives CASSFSGPDGYTF. The chain has TRBV5-1 and TRBJ1-2; no reliable D call. This CDR3 contains 13 residues. Looked up from germline, CDR1 is SGHRS and CDR2 is YFSETQ. V was trimmed by 2 bases and J by 6 bases, leaving 11 bases between them. Drawing the rest from reference TRBV5-1 and TRBJ1-2, the complete variable domain is KAGVTQTPRYLIKTRGQQVTLSCSPISGHRSVSWYQQTPGQGLQFLFEYFSETQRNKGNFPGRFSGRQFSNSRSEMNVSTLELGDSALYLCASSFSGPDGYTFGSGTRLTVV.

This sequence joins TRBV2 and TRBJ1-2; D is perhaps TRBD1 (6 bases). This CDR3 is 13 amino acids long. The V gene's germline CDR1 is SNHLY and CDR2 FYNNEI. The V and J ends lost 5 bases and 7 bases respectively, with 14 bases between them. The chain's CDR3 is CASSPDRSAGYTF. CDR3 bases: TGTGCCAGCAGTCCTGACAGGTCGGCTGGCTACACCTTC.

CDR3 protein: CASGTQWGNEKLFF. The CDR3 region has the DNA TGTGCTAGTGGGACACAGTGGGGTAATGAAAAACTGTTTTTT. V is TRBV12-5 and J is TRBJ1-4; D remains unclear. This CDR3 has 14 amino acids. Trimming left V 6 bases short and J 4 bases short, with 12 bases between. CDR1 LGHNT and CDR2 FRNRAP come from the germline V gene.

This chain links TRBV5-1 with TRBJ2-5; 8 bases line up with TRBD1. V shed 4 bases and J 1 base; nucleotides not matched to a gene: 3. This CDR3 is 14 amino acids long. Germline V CDR1 and CDR2: SGHRS, YFSETQ. As DNA, the CDR3 is TGCGCCAGCAGCCGAGGGACAGGCCAAGAGACCCAGTACTTC. It is translated as CASSRGTGQETQYF.

This chain connects TRBV6-5 to TRBJ1-1; no clear D gene. Trimming took off 10 bases at V and 4 bases at J, with 10 bases between the two ends. The CDR3 consists of 11 residues. The germline V gene has CDR1 MNHEY and CDR2 SVGAGI. As DNA, the CDR3 is TGTGCCACCGCCCGTACCACTGAAGCTTTCTTT. Protein: CATARTTEAFF.

This clone showed up just a few times. The V gene is TRBV2, the J gene TRBJ2-7; no definite D call. CDR1 is SNHLY, CDR2 FYNNEI, per germline. Trimming took off 4 bases at V and 5 bases at J, with 15 bases between the two ends. The CDR3 loop spans 14 amino acids. The CDR3 coding sequence is TGTGCCAGCAGTGTCCGCCCAGGATGGGACGAGCAGTACTTC. It specifies CASSVRPGWDEQYF.